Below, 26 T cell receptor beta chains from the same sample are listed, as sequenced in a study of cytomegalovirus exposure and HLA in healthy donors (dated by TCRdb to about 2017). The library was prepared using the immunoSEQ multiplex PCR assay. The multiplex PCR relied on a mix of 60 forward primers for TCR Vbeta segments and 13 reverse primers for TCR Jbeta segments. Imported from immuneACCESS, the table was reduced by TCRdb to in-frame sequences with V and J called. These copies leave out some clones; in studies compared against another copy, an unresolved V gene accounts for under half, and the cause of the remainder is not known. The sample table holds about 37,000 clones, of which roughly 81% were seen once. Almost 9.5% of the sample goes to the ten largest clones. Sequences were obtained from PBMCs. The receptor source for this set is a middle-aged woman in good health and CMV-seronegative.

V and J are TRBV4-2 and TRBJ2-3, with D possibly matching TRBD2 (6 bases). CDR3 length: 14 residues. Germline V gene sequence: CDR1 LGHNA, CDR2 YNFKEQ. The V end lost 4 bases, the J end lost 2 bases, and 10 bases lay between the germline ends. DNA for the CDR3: TGTGCCAGCAGCCGGGGGGTAGACACAGATACGCAGTATTTT. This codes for CASSRGVDTDTQYF.

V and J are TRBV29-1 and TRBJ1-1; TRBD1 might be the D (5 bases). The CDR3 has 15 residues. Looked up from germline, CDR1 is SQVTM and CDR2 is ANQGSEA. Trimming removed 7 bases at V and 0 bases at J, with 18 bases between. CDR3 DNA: TGCAGCGGGGGCGCCGGGTGGGGAATGAACACTGAAGCTTTCTTT. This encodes CSGGAGWGMNTEAFF. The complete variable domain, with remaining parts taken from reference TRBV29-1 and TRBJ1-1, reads SAVISQKPSRDICQRGTSLTIQCQVDSQVTMMFWYRQQPGQSLTLIATANQGSEATYESGFVIDKFPISRPNLTFSTLTVSNMSPEDSSIYLCSGGAGWGMNTEAFFGQGTRLTVV.

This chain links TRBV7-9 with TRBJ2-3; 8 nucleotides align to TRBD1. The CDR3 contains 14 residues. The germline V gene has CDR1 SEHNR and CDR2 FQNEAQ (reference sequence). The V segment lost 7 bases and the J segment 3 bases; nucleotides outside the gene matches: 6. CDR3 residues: CASTDRGLTDTQYF. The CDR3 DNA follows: TGTGCCAGCACCGACAGGGGTCTTACAGATACGCAGTATTTT.

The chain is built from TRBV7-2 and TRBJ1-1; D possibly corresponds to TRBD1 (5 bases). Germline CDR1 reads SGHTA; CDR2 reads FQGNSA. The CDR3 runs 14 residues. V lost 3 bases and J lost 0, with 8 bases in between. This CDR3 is CASSLTVVNTEAFF. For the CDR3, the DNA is TGTGCCAGCAGCTTGACAGTGGTGAACACTGAAGCTTTCTTT.

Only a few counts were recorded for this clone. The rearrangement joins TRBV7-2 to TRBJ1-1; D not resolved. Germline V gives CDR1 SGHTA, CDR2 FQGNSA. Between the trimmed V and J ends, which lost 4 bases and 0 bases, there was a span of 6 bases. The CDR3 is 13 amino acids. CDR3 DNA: TGTGCCAGCAGCTCACAAGTGAACACTGAAGCTTTCTTT. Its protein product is CASSSQVNTEAFF.

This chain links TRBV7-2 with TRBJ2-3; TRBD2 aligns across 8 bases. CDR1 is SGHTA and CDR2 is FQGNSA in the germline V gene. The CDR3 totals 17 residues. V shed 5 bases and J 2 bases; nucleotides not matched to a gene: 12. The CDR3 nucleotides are TGTGCCAGCAGCCCTCGCCAAAAGCGGGGGTACACAGATACGCAGTATTTT. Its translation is CASSPRQKRGYTDTQYF.

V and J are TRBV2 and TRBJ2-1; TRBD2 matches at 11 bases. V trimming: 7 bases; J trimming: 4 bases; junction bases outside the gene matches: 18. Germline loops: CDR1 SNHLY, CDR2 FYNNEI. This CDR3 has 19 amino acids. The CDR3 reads CASKGVGLAGGVGYNEQFF. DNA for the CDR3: TGTGCCAGCAAAGGCGTGGGCCTAGCGGGGGGCGTTGGTTACAATGAGCAGTTCTTC. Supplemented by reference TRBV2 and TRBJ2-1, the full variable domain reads EPEVTQTPSHQVTQMGQEVILRCVPISNHLYFYWYRQILGQKVEFLVSFYNNEISEKSEIFDDQFSVERPDGSNFTLKIRSTKLEDSAMYFCASKGVGLAGGVGYNEQFFGPGTRLTVL.

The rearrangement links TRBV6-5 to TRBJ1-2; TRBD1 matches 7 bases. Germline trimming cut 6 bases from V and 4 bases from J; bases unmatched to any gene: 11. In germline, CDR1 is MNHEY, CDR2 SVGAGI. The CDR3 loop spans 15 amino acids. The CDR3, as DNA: TGTGCCAGCAGACATGACAGGGATCGCTTCTATGGCTACACCTTC. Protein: CASRHDRDRFYGYTF.

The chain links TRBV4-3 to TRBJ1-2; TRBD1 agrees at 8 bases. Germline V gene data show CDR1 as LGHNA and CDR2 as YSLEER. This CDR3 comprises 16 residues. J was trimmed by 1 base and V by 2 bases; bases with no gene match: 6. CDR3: CASSQLTQGGNYGYTF. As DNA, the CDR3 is TGCGCCAGCAGCCAATTGACACAGGGGGGTAACTATGGCTACACCTTC.

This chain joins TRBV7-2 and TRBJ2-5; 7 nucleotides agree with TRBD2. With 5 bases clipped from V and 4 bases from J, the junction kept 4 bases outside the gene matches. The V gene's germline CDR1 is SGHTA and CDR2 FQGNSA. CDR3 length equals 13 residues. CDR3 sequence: CASSRTRRETQYF. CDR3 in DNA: TGTGCCAGCAGCAGGACTAGGAGAGAGACCCAGTACTTC.

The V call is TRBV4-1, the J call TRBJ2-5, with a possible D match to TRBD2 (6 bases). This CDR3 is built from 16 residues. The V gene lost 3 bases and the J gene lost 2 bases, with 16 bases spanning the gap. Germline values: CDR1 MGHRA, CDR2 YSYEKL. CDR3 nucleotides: TGCGCCAGCAGCCAGTCTGCGGGGCTGGGACAAGAGACCCAGTACTTC. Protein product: CASSQSAGLGQETQYF.

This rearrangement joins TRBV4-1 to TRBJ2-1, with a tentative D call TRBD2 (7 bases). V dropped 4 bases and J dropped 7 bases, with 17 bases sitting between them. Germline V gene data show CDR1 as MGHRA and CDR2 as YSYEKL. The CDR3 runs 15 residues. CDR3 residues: CASSPLGGLRNEQFF. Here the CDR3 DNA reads TGCGCCAGCAGCCCCCTGGGGGGGCTCAGAAATGAGCAGTTCTTC.

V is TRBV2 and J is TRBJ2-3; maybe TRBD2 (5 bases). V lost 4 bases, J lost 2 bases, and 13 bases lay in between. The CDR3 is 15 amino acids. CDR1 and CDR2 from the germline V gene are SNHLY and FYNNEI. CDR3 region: CASSGVLGSTDTQYF. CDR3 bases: TGTGCCAGCAGTGGAGTACTAGGTTCCACAGATACGCAGTATTTT.

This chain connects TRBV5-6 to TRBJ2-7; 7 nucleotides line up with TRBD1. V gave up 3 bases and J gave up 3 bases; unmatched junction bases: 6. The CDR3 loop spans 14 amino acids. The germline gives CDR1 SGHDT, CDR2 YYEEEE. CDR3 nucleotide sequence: TGTGCCAGCAGCTGGGGGACAGTCTTCTACGAGCAGTACGTC. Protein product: CASSWGTVFYEQYV.

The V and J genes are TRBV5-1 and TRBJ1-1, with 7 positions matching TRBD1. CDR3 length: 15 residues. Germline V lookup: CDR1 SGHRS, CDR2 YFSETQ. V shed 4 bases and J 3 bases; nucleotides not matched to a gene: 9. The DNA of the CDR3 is TGCGCCAGCAGCCGGGTCGACAGGGCTTACACTGAAGCTTTCTTT. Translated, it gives CASSRVDRAYTEAFF. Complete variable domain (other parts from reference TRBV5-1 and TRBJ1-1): KAGVTQTPRYLIKTRGQQVTLSCSPISGHRSVSWYQQTPGQGLQFLFEYFSETQRNKGNFPGRFSGRQFSNSRSEMNVSTLELGDSALYLCASSRVDRAYTEAFFGQGTRLTVV.

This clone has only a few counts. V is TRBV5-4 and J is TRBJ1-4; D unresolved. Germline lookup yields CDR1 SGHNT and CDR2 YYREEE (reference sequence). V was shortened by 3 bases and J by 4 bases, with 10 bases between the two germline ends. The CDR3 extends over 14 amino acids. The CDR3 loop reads CASSSREFNEKLFF. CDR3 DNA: TGTGCCAGCAGCTCCCGGGAGTTTAATGAAAAACTGTTTTTT.

CDR3 sequence (DNA): TGTGCCAGCAGTTTGCTAGCGGGGGGTTACAATGAGCAGTTCTTC. It encodes CASSLLAGGYNEQFF. The V gene is TRBV6-5, the J gene TRBJ2-1; 11 positions match TRBD2. Germline V gene sequence: CDR1 MNHEY, CDR2 SVGAGI. Trimming at V came to 4 bases and at J to 4 bases, leaving 3 bases not matched to a gene. This CDR3 is built from 15 residues.

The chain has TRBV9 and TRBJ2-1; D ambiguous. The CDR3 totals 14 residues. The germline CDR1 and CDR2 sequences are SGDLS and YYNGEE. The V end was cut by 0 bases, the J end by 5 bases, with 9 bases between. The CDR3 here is CASSVGQADNEQFF. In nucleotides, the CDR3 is TGTGCCAGCAGCGTAGGGCAGGCCGACAATGAGCAGTTCTTC. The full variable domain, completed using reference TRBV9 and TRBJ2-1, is DSGVTQTPKHLITATGQRVTLRCSPRSGDLSVYWYQQSLDQGLQFLIQYYNGEERAKGNILERFSAQQFPDLHSELNLSSLELGDSALYFCASSVGQADNEQFFGPGTRLTVL.

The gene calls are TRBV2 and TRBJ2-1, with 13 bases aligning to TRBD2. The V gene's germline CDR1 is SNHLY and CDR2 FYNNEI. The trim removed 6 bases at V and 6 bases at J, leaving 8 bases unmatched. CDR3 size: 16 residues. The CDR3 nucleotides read TGTGCCAGCAGAACTAGCGGGGGGGCCTCTTTCAATGAGCAGTTCTTC. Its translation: CASRTSGGASFNEQFF.

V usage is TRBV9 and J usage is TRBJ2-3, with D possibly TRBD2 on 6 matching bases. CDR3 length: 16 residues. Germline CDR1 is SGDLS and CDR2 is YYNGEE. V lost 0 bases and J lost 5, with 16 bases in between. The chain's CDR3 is CASSVEGVSGVDTQYF. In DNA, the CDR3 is TGTGCCAGCAGCGTAGAAGGTGTTAGCGGAGTAGATACGCAGTATTTT.

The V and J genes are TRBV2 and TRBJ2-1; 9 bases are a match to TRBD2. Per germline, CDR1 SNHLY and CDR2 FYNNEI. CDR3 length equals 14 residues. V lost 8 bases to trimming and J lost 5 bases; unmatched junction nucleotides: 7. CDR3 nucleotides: TGTGCCAGCGGTGCGGGGGGGCCGAACAATGAGCAGTTCTTC. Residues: CASGAGGPNNEQFF.

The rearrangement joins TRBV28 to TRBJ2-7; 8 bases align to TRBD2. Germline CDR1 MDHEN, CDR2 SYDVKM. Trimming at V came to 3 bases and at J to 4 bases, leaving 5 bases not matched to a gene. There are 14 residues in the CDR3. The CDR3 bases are TGTGCCAGCAGTTTTGCCGGGGGGGCATACGAGCAGTACTTC. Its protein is CASSFAGGAYEQYF.

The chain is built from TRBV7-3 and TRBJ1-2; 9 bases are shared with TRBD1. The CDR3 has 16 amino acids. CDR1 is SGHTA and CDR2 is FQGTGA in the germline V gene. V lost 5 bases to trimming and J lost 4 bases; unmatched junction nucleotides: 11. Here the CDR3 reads CASSPNGDRVGYGYTF. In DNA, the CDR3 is TGTGCCAGCAGCCCGAACGGGGACAGGGTCGGCTATGGCTACACCTTC.

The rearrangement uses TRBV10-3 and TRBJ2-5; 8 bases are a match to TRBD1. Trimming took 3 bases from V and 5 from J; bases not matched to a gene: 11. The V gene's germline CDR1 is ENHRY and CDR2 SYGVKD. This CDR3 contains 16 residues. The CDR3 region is CAISDPGGPGHETQYF. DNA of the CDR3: TGTGCCATCAGTGATCCAGGGGGCCCGGGGCACGAGACCCAGTACTTC.

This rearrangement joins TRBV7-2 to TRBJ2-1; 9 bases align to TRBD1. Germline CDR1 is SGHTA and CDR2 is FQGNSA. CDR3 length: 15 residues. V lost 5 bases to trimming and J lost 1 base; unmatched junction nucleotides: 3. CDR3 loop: CASSPGQGSYNEQFF. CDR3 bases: TGTGCCAGCAGCCCCGGACAGGGGTCCTACAATGAGCAGTTCTTC.

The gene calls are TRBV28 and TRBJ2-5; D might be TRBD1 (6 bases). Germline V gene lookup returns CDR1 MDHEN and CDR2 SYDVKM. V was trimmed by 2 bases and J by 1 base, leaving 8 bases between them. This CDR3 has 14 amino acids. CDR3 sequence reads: CASSLRDTQETQYF. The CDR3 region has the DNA TGTGCCAGCAGTTTACGGGACACCCAAGAGACCCAGTACTTC.